The source of this TCR beta chain is a study of blood T cell repertoires in COVID-19. In the study's own analysis: Nucleated cell number was recorded as an estimate derived from reference gene primer amplification. Generated by immunoSEQ multiplex PCR, the TCRdb table keeps only in-frame clones and is missing some. The D gene and trimming were derived from the DNA, and the V and J assignments and clone size from that table. The top ten clones hold roughly 1.5% of a sample with roughly 410,000 clones, 75% to 90% of them seen once. Patients at the Seattle site were enrolled during active infection and followed longitudinally. The receptor was derived from a woman between 35 and 50 years old with COVID-19, enrolled during active disease. Sequencing was carried out using peripheral blood.

The CDR3 spells CASSFGLAGGTYNEQFF. The DNA for the CDR3 is TGTGCCAGCAGTTTTGGGCTAGCGGGGGGAACATACAATGAGCAGTTCTTC. The chain joins TRBV28 to TRBJ2-1, with TRBD2 matching over 11 bases. Unmatched junction bases numbered 8, after V lost 3 bases and J lost 4 bases. The CDR3 length is 17 residues. Germline V gives CDR1 MDHEN, CDR2 SYDVKM.